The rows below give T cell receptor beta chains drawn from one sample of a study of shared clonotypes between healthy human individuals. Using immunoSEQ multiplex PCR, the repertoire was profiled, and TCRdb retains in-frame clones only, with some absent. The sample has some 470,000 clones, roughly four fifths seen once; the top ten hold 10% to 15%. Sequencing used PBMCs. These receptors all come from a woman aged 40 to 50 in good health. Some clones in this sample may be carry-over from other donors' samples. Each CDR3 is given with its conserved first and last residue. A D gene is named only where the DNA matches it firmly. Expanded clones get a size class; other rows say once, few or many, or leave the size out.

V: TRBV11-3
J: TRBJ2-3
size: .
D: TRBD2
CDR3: CASSSGTSGTVDTQYF
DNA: TGTGCCAGCAGCTCCGGAACTAGCGGGACGGTAGATACGCAGTATTTT

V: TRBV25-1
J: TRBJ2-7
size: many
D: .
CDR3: CASSRESDEQYF
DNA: TGTGCCAGCAGCAGGGAGTCGGACGAGCAGTACTTC

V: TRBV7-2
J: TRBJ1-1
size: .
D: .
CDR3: CASSPRLGEEAFF
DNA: TGTGCCAGCAGCCCAAGACTGGGTGAGGAAGCTTTCTTT

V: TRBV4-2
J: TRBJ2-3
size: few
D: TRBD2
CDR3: CASSQGLAEGTDTQYF
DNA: TGTGCCAGCAGCCAGGGACTAGCGGAGGGGACAGATACGCAGTATTTT

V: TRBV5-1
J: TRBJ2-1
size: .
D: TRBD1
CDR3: CASSFRTGVLGEQFF
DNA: TGCGCCAGCAGCTTTCGCACAGGGGTTCTGGGTGAGCAGTTCTTC

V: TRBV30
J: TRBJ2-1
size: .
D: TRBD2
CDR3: CAWMPSGRDEQFF
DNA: TGTGCCTGGATGCCTAGCGGGAGGGATGAGCAGTTCTTC

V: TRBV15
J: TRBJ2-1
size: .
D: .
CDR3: CATSRAWNEQFF
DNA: TGTGCCACCAGCAGAGCTTGGAATGAGCAGTTCTTC

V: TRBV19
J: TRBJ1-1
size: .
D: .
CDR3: CASSATVGTEAFF
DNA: TGTGCCAGTAGTGCGACGGTAGGCACTGAAGCTTTCTTT

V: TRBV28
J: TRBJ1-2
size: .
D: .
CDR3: CASSLLTDLSYTF
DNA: TGTGCCAGCAGTTTACTGACCGACCTGAGCTACACCTTC

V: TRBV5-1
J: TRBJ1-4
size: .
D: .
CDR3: CASRLGQGEKLFF
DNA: TGCGCCAGCCGCTTGGGGCAGGGTGAAAAACTGTTTTTT

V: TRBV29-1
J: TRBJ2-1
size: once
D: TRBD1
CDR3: CSVASSGTGIYNEQFF
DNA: TGCAGCGTTGCTTCTAGTGGGACAGGAATCTACAATGAGCAGTTCTTC

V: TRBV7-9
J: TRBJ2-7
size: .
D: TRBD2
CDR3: CASTQMGLAGNYEQYF
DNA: TGTGCCAGCACCCAAATGGGACTAGCGGGAAATTACGAGCAGTACTTC

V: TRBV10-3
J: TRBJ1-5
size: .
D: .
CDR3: CAISESDQPQHF
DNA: TGTGCCATCAGTGAATCCGATCAGCCCCAGCATTTT

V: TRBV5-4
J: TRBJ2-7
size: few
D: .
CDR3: CASSLAEKSYEQYF
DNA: TGTGCCAGCAGCTTGGCCGAGAAATCCTACGAGCAGTACTTC

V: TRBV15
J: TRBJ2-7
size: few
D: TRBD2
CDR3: CATSRGLAGGRGSYEQYF
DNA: TGTGCCACCAGCAGGGGACTAGCGGGAGGGCGGGGGTCCTACGAGCAGTACTTC

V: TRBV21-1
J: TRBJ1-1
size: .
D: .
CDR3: CASSRRGGQGDTEAFF
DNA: TGTGCCAGCAGCAGGCGAGGTGGACAGGGGGACACTGAAGCTTTCTTT

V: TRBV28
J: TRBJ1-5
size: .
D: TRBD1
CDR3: CASMGTGTHGGNQPQHF
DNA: TGTGCCAGCATGGGGACAGGGACACACGGGGGCAATCAGCCCCAGCATTTT

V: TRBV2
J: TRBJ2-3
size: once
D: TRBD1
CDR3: CASRLSRDRFSPLPTDTQYF
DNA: TGTGCCAGCAGGCTGTCCCGGGACAGGTTTTCCCCCTTACCCACAGATACGCAGTATTTT

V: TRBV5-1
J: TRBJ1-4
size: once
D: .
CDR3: CASSLDGANMGEKLFF
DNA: TGCGCCAGCAGCTTGGACGGGGCCAACATGGGTGAAAAACTGTTTTTT

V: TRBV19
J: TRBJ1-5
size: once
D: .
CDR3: CASSGISRGQPQHF
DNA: TGTGCCAGTAGTGGGATCTCCAGGGGACAGCCCCAGCATTTT

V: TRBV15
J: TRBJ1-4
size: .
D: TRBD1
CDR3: CATSRERTGGYEKLFF
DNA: TGTGCCACCAGCAGAGAACGGACAGGGGGCTATGAAAAACTGTTTTTT

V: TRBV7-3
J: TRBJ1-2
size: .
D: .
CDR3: CASSSQGAHGYTF
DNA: TGTGCCAGCAGCTCCCAAGGAGCTCATGGCTACACCTTC

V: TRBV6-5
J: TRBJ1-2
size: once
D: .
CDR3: CASSYGGRYTF
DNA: TGTGCCAGCAGTTACGGCGGACGGTACACCTTC

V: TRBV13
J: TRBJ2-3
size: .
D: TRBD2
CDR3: CASSLGSGGPQDTQYF
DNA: TGTGCCAGCAGCTTAGGTTCGGGAGGGCCTCAGGATACGCAGTATTTT

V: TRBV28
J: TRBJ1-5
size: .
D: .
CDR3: CASSLGPGEQPQHF
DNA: TGTGCCAGCAGCTTGGGGCCGGGAGAACAGCCCCAGCATTTT

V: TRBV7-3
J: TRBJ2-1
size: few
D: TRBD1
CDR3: CASSTGTGSNEQFF
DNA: TGTGCCAGCAGCACGGGGACAGGGAGCAATGAGCAGTTCTTC

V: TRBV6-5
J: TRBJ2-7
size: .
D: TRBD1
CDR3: CASSYSWDRVGEQYF
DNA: TGTGCCAGCAGTTACTCTTGGGACAGGGTGGGCGAGCAGTACTTC

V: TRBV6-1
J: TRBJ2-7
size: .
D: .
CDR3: CASRPGTYEQYF
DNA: TGTGCCAGCAGGCCGGGGACCTACGAGCAGTACTTC

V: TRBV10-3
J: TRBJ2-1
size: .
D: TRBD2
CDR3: CAILAGGPYNEQFF
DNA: TGTGCCATTTTAGCGGGAGGGCCTTACAATGAGCAGTTCTTC

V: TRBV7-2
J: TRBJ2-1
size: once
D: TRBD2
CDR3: CASSFRLLAVNNEQFF
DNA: TGTGCCAGCAGCTTTAGGTTACTAGCGGTCAACAATGAGCAGTTCTTC

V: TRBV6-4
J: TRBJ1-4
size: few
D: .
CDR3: CASSPQANEKLFF
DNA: TGTGCCAGCAGTCCCCAGGCGAATGAAAAACTGTTTTTT

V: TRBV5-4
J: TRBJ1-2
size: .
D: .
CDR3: CASSTQEESYYGGYTF
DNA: TGTGCCAGCAGCACCCAGGAGGAAAGTTACTATGGAGGCTACACCTTC

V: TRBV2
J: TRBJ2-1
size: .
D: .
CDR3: CASINFGSSYNEQFF
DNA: TGTGCCAGCATAAATTTCGGGAGCTCCTACAATGAGCAGTTCTTC

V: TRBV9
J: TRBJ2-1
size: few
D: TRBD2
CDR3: CASSPLLAGNEQFF
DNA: TGTGCCAGCAGCCCTCTACTAGCGGGCAATGAGCAGTTCTTC

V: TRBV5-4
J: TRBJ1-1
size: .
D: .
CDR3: CASSLEGDWYGNTEAFF
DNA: TGTGCCAGCAGCTTGGAGGGGGATTGGTATGGGAACACTGAAGCTTTCTTT

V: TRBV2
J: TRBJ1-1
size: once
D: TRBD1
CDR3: CASKGQQNTEAFF
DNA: TGTGCCAGCAAGGGACAGCAGAACACTGAAGCTTTCTTT

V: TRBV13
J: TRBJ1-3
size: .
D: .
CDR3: CASSLLEGRSSGNTIYF
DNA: TGTGCCAGCAGCTTATTAGAAGGGCGGAGCTCTGGAAACACCATATATTTT

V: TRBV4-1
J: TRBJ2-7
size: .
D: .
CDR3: CASSPAQGYEQYF
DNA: TGCGCCAGCAGCCCTGCCCAGGGCTACGAGCAGTACTTC

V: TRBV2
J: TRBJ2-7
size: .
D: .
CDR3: CASSEGGGINEQYF
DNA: TGTGCCAGCAGTGAAGGAGGGGGGATCAACGAGCAGTACTTC

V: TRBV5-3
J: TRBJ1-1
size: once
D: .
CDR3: CARSLGRKNTEASF
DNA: TGTGCCAGAAGCTTGGGTAGGAAAAACACTGAAGCTTCCTTT

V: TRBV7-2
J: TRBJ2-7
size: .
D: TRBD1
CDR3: CASSWTGSPYEQYF
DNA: TGTGCCAGCAGCTGGACAGGGAGCCCCTACGAGCAGTACTTC

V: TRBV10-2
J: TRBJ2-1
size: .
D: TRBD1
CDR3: CASSEGDRVKDEQFF
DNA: TGCGCCAGCAGTGAGGGGGACAGGGTAAAGGATGAGCAGTTCTTC

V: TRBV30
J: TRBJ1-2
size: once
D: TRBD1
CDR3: CAWSYQQGIDGYTF
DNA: TGTGCCTGGAGTTATCAACAGGGGATTGATGGCTACACCTTC

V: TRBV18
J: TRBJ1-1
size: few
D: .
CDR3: CASSPTVLNTEAFF
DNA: TGTGCCAGCTCACCGACAGTTTTGAACACTGAAGCTTTCTTT

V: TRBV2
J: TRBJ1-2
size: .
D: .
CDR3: CASRTDFNYGYTF
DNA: TGTGCCAGCAGGACAGACTTTAACTATGGCTACACCTTC

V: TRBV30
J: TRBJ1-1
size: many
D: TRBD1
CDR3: CAWSAWTGYTEAFF
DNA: TGTGCCTGGAGTGCCTGGACAGGGTACACTGAAGCTTTCTTT

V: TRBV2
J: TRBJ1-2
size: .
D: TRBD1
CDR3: CASRVTGNYGYTF
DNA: TGTGCCAGCAGAGTGACAGGGAACTATGGCTACACCTTC

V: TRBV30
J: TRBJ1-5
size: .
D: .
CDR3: CAWSGDYNQPQHF
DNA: TGTGCCTGGAGTGGGGACTACAATCAGCCCCAGCATTTT

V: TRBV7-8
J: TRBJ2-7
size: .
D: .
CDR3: CASSQTFGEQYF
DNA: TGTGCCAGCAGCCAGACCTTCGGGGAGCAGTACTTC

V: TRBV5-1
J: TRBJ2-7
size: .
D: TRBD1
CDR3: CASSFGTGERYEQYF
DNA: TGCGCCAGCAGCTTCGGGACAGGGGAGCGCTACGAGCAGTACTTC

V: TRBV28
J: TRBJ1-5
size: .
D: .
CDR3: CASSLFVQPQHF
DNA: TGTGCCAGCAGTTTATTTGTTCAGCCCCAGCATTTT

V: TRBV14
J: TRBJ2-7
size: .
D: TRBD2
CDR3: CVSSRGLGIAYEQYF
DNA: TGTGTCAGCAGCCGGGGACTAGGAATAGCCTACGAGCAGTACTTC

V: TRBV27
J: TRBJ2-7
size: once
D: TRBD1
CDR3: CASSLMRGQGVNEQYF
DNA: TGTGCCAGCAGTTTAATGCGCGGACAGGGTGTTAACGAGCAGTACTTC

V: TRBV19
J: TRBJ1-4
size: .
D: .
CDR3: CASSSRRGNEKLFF
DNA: TGTGCCAGTAGTTCCCGTCGCGGGAATGAAAAACTGTTTTTT

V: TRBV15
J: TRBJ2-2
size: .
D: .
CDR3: CATTNKRQVYTGELFF
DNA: TGTGCCACCACAAACAAGCGGCAGGTATACACCGGGGAGCTGTTTTTT

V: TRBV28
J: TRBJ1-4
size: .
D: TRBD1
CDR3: CASSPQGGNEKLFF
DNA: TGTGCCAGCAGTCCCCAGGGGGGCAACGAAAAACTGTTTTTT

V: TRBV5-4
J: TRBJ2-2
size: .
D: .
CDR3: CASSPQGPNTGELFF
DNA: TGTGCCAGCAGCCCTCAGGGGCCGAACACCGGGGAGCTGTTTTTT

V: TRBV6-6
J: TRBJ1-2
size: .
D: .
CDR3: CASRRQASNYGYTF
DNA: TGTGCCAGCAGGAGACAGGCCTCTAACTATGGCTACACCTTC

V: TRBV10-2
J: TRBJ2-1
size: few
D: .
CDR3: CASSDSSNEQFF
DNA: TGCGCCAGCAGTGACAGCTCTAATGAGCAGTTCTTC